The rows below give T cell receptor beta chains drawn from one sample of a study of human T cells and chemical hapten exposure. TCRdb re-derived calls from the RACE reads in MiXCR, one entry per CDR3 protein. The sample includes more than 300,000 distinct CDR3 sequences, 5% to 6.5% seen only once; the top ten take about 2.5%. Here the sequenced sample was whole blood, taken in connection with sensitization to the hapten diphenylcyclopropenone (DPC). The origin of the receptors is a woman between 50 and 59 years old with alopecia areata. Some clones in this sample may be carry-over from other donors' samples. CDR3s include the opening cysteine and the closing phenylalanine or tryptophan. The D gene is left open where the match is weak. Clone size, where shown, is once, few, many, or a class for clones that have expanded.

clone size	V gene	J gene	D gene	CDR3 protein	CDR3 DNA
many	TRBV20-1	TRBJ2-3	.	CSARAPAPRYF	TGCAGTGCTAGAGCGCCGGCCCCCAGGTATTTT
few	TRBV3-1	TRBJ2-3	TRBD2	CASSQEGLSGISTDTQYF	TGTGCCAGCAGCCAAGAGGGATTGAGCGGGATTAGCACAGATACGCAGTATTTT
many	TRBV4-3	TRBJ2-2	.	CASSQTSGLYTGELFF	TGCGCCAGCAGCCAGACCTCCGGTCTGTACACCGGGGAGCTGTTTTTT
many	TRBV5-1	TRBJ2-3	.	CASSSYSTDTQYF	TGCGCCAGCAGTTCATATAGCACAGATACGCAGTATTTT
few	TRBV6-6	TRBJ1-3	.	CASSGRRNSGNTIYF	TGTGCCAGCAGTGGTAGACGGAACTCTGGAAACACCATATATTTT
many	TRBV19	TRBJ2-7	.	CASSIDGYEQYF	TGTGCCAGTAGTATAGATGGATACGAGCAGTACTTC
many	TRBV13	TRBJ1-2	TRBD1	CASSFGQAQDGYTF	TGTGCCAGCAGCTTCGGACAGGCCCAGGATGGCTACACCTTC
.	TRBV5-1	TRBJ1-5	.	CASSLEGRGQPQHF	TGCGCCAGCAGCTTGGAGGGCCGGGGGCAGCCCCAGCATTTT
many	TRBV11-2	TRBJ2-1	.	CASREIYEQFF	TGTGCCAGCCGGGAGATTTATGAGCAGTTCTTC
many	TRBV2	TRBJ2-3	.	CASRGGPDTQYF	TGTGCCAGCAGGGGGGGCCCGGATACGCAGTATTTT
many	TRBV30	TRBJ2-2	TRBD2	CAWSVRGRPTGELFF	TGTGCCTGGAGTGTACGCGGGAGGCCGACCGGGGAGCTGTTTTTT
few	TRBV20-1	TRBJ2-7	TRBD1	CSARDWGQGVNEQYF	TGCAGTGCTAGAGATTGGGGACAGGGGGTAAACGAGCAGTACTTC
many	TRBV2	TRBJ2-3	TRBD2	CASRIAGYTDTQYF	TGTGCCAGCAGGATAGCGGGGTACACAGATACGCAGTATTTT
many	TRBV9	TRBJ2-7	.	CASSPRGLYEQYF	TGTGCCAGCAGCCCGAGAGGGTTATACGAGCAGTACTTC
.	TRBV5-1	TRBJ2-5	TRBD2	CASSLRLAGVETQYF	TGCGCCAGCAGCTTACGACTAGCGGGAGTTGAGACCCAGTACTTC
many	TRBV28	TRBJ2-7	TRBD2	CASSPRGSGTNEQYF	TGTGCCAGCAGTCCACGTGGTAGCGGGACTAACGAGCAGTACTTC
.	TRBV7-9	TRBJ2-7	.	CASSLPGEQYF	TGTGCCAGCAGCTTACCTGGCGAGCAGTACTTC
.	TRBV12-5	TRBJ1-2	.	CASGIANYGYTF	TGTGCTAGTGGGATAGCTAACTATGGCTACACCTTC
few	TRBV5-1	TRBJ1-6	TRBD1	CASSLAGTGGSPLHF	TGCGCCAGCAGCTTGGCGGGGACAGGGGGTTCACCCCTCCACTTT
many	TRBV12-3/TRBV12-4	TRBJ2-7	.	CASSLPLLTEQYF	TGTGCCAGCAGCCTCCCGCTTCTAACCGAGCAGTACTTC
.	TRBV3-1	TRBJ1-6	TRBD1	CASSPQGFTYNSPLHF	TGTGCCAGCAGCCCACAGGGGTTCACCTATAATTCACCCCTCCACTTT
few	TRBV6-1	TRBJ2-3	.	CASRGATDTQYF	TGTGCCAGCAGGGGGGCTACAGATACGCAGTATTTT
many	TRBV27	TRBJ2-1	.	CASSLMPIASNEQFF	TGTGCCAGCAGTTTGATGCCCATAGCGAGCAATGAGCAGTTCTTC
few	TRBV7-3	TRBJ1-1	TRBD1	CASSSGTGAPGAFF	TGTGCCAGCAGCTCCGGGACAGGTGCCCCTGGGGCTTTCTTT
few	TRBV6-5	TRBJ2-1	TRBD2	CASKRSGGAGNEQFF	TGTGCCAGCAAGAGGAGCGGGGGGGCCGGGAATGAGCAGTTCTTC
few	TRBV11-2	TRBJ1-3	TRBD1	CASSPVTGEYTIYF	TGTGCCAGCAGCCCAGTGACAGGGGAATACACCATATATTTT
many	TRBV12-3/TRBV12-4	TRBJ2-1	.	CASLRAGATSYNEQFF	TGTGCCAGCCTTAGGGCGGGGGCCACCTCCTACAATGAGCAGTTCTTC
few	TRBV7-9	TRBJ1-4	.	CASSPTFLGTNEKLFF	TGTGCCAGCAGCCCCACCTTCCTGGGGACTAATGAAAAACTGTTTTTT
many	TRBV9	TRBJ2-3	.	CASSVTLGEDTQYF	TGTGCCAGCAGCGTAACATTAGGAGAAGATACGCAGTATTTT
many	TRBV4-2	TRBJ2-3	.	CASRTGTDTQYF	TGTGCCAGCAGGACCGGAACAGATACGCAGTATTTT
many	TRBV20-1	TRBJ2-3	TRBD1	CSARDLTGQGRTDTQYF	TGCAGTGCTAGAGACCTAACGGGACAGGGGAGGACAGATACGCAGTATTTT
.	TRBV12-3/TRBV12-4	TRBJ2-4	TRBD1	CASSFGRGRDIQYF	TGTGCCAGCAGTTTCGGCAGGGGGCGCGACATTCAGTACTTC
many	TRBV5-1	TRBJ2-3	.	CASSLGQAGTDTQYF	TGCGCCAGCAGCTTGGGACAGGCTGGCACAGATACGCAGTATTTT
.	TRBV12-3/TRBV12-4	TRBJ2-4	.	CASKLQSVAKNIQYF	TGTGCCAGCAAGCTTCAGTCGGTAGCCAAAAACATTCAGTACTTC
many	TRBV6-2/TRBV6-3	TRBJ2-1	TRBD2	CAGATPGLAGDEQFF	TGTGCTGGCGCCACTCCGGGACTAGCAGGCGATGAGCAGTTCTTC
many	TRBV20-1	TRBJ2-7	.	CSAPARVYYYEQYF	TGCAGTGCTCCCGCCCGGGTATACTACTACGAGCAGTACTTC
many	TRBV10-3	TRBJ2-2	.	CAISAQVTSNTGELFF	TGTGCCATCAGTGCCCAGGTCACTTCGAACACCGGGGAGCTGTTTTTT
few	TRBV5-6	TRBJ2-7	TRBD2	CASSLASGVLTYEQYF	TGTGCCAGCAGCTTGGCTAGCGGGGTCCTAACCTACGAGCAGTACTTC
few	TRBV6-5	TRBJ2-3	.	CASSYFVRGSSTDTQYF	TGTGCCAGCAGTTACTTTGTCAGGGGATCTTCGACAGATACGCAGTATTTT
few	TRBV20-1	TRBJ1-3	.	CSARSPLSGNTIYF	TGCAGTGCTAGAAGTCCCTTATCTGGAAACACCATATATTTT
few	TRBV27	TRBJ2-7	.	CASSLNRGTYEQYF	TGTGCCAGCAGTTTAAATCGGGGAACCTACGAGCAGTACTTC
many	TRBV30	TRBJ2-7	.	CAWNEQYF	TGTGCCTGGAACGAGCAGTACTTC
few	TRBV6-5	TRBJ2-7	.	CASMRQASYEQYF	TGTGCCAGCATGAGACAGGCTTCCTACGAGCAGTACTTC
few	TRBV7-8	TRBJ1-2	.	CASSPGGTPYGYTF	TGTGCCAGCAGCCCGGGGGGTACCCCCTATGGCTACACCTTC
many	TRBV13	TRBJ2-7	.	CASSLEGKPDEQYF	TGTGCCAGCAGCTTAGAAGGGAAGCCAGACGAGCAGTACTTC
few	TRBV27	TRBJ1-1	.	CASSLRAGLNTEAFF	TGTGCCAGCAGTTTAAGGGCAGGGTTGAACACTGAAGCTTTCTTT
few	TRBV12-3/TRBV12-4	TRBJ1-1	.	CASSLLGRTEAFF	TGTGCCAGCAGTTTACTAGGTAGGACTGAAGCTTTCTTT
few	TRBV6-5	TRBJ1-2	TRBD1	CASSYSGTGGLYGYTF	TGTGCCAGCAGTTACTCCGGGACAGGGGGCCTCTATGGCTACACCTTC
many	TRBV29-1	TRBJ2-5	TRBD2	CSVEDTSGGVRF	TGCAGCGTTGAAGATACCAGCGGGGGGGTGAGGTTT
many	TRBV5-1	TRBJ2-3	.	CASSPRPAGTDTQYF	TGCGCCAGCAGCCCCAGGCCGGCTGGCACAGATACGCAGTATTTT
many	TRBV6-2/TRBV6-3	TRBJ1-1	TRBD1	CASRAYRDRMNTEAFF	TGTGCCAGCAGAGCCTACCGGGACAGGATGAACACTGAAGCTTTCTTT
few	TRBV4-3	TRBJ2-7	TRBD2	CASSPGPGRGSYEQYF	TGCGCCAGCAGCCCAGGTCCCGGGAGGGGGAGCTACGAGCAGTACTTC
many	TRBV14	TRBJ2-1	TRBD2	CASSQGLAGTEQFF	TGTGCCAGCAGCCAAGGACTAGCGGGAACGGAGCAGTTCTTC
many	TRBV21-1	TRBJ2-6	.	CASTPRDRAPRSGANVLTF	TGTGCCAGCACCCCTCGGGACAGGGCCCCTCGCTCTGGGGCCAACGTCCTGACTTTC
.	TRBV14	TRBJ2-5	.	CASSQNGLQETQYF	TGTGCCAGCAGCCAAAATGGACTGCAAGAGACCCAGTACTTC